The clone carrying this T cell receptor beta chain was detected a few times. The antigen is unknown. The method was immunoSEQ multiplex PCR; TCRdb's version includes in-frame clones alone and lacks a portion of them. The sample carries 300,000 to 400,000 clones, just over 85% recorded once. From germline, CDR1 is MRHNA and CDR2 SNTAGT. Unmatched junction bases numbered 0, after V lost 4 bases and J lost 0 bases. The CDR3 sequence is 16 residues long. These data originate in a study of Ad26.COV2.S vaccination and SARS-CoV-2 variants. Treatment here: 15 to 20 received Ad26.COV2.S at low or high dose, single or two shots; roughly five received placebo; per-sample allocation not given. After the first vaccine or placebo injection, samples were drawn on day 63. Study-wide findings and caveats: Spike-specific responses of CD8+ and CD4+ T cells were reported to display substantial breadth after vaccination.

This chain uses TRBV6-4 with TRBJ2-6, with TRBD2 matching over 10 bases. Sequencing used peripheral blood, obtained in a trial of Ad26.COV2.S vaccine versus placebo. The receptor's source is a person aged 18-65 years who received the Ad26.COV2.S COVID-19 vaccine or a placebo. CDR3 protein: CASSGTSGSGANVLTF. The CDR3 DNA follows: TGTGCCAGCAGTGGGACTAGCGGCTCTGGGGCCAACGTCCTGACTTTC.